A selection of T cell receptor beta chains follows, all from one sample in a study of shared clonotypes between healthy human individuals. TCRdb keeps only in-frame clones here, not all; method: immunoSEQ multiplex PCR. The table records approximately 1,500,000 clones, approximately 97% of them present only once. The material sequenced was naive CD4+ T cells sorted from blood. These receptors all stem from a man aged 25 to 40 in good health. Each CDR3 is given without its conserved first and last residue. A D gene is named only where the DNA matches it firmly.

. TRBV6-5 ASSRPGAETQY
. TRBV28 ASSFLGEGYEQY
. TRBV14 ASSQDPKNTEAF
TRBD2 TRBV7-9 ASRGSGRALLAYNEQF
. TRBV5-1 ASSSGTTNTGELF
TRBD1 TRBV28 ASSFSGTGLYNEQF
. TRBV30 ACSEGQSFGQPQH
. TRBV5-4 ASSSKKKGSAKETQY
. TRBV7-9 ASRFDGPNEKLF
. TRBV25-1 ASSEWGSSYEQY
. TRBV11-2 ASSLALASYYNEQF
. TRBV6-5 ASSLQGIGELF
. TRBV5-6 ASSLVDEQY
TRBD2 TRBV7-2 ASSSGLADEQY
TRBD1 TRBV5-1 ASSFGQGDDEQY
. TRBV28 ASSLGASNYGYT
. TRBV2 ASSPTTNTGELF
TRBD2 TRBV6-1 ASSAGTRVDTQY
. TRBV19 ASRKTESQPQH
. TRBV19 ASSALAGMNTEAF
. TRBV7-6 ASSPNWGGVYGYT
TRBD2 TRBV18 ASSPPAGAYEQY
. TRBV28 ASSRVYNIQY
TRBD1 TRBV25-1 ASRGQGIETQY
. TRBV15 ATSRDGGVAGANVLT